This TCR beta chain was identified in a study of blood T cell repertoires in COVID-19. The CDR3 runs 20 residues. The V gene's germline CDR1 is LNHDA and CDR2 SQIVND (reference sequence). Losses at the gene ends were 6 bases for V and 1 base for J; bases not matched to a gene: 20. The protocol was immunoSEQ multiplex PCR, while the TCRdb copy is restricted to in-frame clones and leaves out a portion. The data hold roughly 410,000 clones, with approximately 89% observed a single time. The rearrangement joins TRBV19 to TRBJ2-3; TRBD2 agrees at 9 bases. This sequence originates from a woman aged 55-70 years with COVID-19, enrolled during active disease. Specimen: peripheral blood. The CDR3: CASRNLGLNSGGEGTDTQYF. The CDR3 coding sequence is TGTGCCAGTAGGAATCTGGGGCTTAATAGCGGGGGAGAAGGCACAGATACGCAGTATTTT.